This is a list of T cell receptor beta chains from one sample in a study of shared clonotypes between healthy human individuals. Libraries were prepared by immunoSEQ multiplex PCR; TCRdb keeps only in-frame clonotypes and omits some of them. The table lists under 2.5 million clones, around 93% of them singletons, with around 0.4% in the top ten. Sequenced sample: naive CD4+ T cells from PBMCs. The receptors were gathered from a man aged 18 to 30 in good health. Some clones in this sample may be carry-over from other donors' samples. Both conserved end residues are part of each CDR3. A D gene is named only where the DNA matches it firmly. A row's size may be missing; if present it is once, few, many or a size class.

>-|TRBJ2-1|-|12|TRBV12-5
CASGLGRDEQFF
TGTGCTAGTGGTTTGGGCAGGGATGAGCAGTTCTTC
>-|TRBJ2-3|-|14|TRBV5-1
CASSPRDAGDTQYF
TGCGCCAGCAGCCCGCGGGATGCCGGAGATACGCAGTATTTT
>TRBD1|TRBJ2-2|-|15|TRBV11-2
CASRSIGGRTGELFF
TGTGCCAGCAGATCGATAGGGGGCAGAACCGGGGAGCTGTTTTTT
>-|TRBJ2-2|-|17|TRBV5-1
CASSLGLFGGQNGELFF
TGCGCCAGCAGCTTGGGATTATTCGGGGGGCAGAACGGGGAGCTGTTTTTT
>-|TRBJ1-1|-|16|TRBV5-6
CASSSRGTYGDTEAFF
TGTGCCAGCAGCTCCCGGGGCACGTACGGGGACACTGAAGCTTTCTTT
>-|TRBJ2-7|-|13|TRBV2
CASNPGLADEQYF
TGTGCCAGCAACCCAGGGCTAGCCGACGAGCAGTACTTC
>TRBD1|TRBJ2-7|-|14|TRBV15
CATSSRDRVYEQYF
TGTGCCACCAGCAGCCGGGACAGGGTCTACGAGCAGTACTTC
>TRBD1|TRBJ2-7|-|15|TRBV10-3
CAISEDRGLSREQYF
TGTGCCATCAGTGAGGACAGGGGGCTTTCTCGAGAGCAGTACTTC
>-|TRBJ1-1|-|15|TRBV6-6
CASSSRRTGNTEAFF
TGTGCCAGCAGTTCCCGCCGGACGGGGAACACTGAAGCTTTCTTT
>TRBD1|TRBJ2-7|-|17|TRBV5-1
CASSPVRAGQAYYEQYF
TGCGCCAGCAGCCCGGTAAGGGCGGGACAGGCCTACTACGAGCAGTACTTC
>-|TRBJ2-7|once|15|TRBV5-1
CASSSIPGAWHEQYF
TGCGCCAGCAGCTCCATTCCGGGTGCGTGGCACGAGCAGTACTTC
>-|TRBJ1-4|once|15|TRBV7-9
CASSLPGTQGEKLFF
TGTGCCAGCAGCTTACCCGGGACTCAGGGGGAAAAACTGTTTTTT
>-|TRBJ1-1|-|11|TRBV7-9
CASSYEREAFF
TGTGCCAGCAGTTACGAGAGGGAAGCTTTCTTT
>-|TRBJ2-7|-|13|TRBV5-1
CASSLGQLYEQYF
TGCGCCAGCAGCTTGGGACAGCTCTACGAGCAGTACTTC
>-|TRBJ2-2|once|15|TRBV7-6
CASSPTPGDTGELFF
TGTGCCAGCAGCCCGACCCCGGGGGACACCGGGGAGCTGTTTTTT
>-|TRBJ1-1|-|13|TRBV6-5
CASSLIENTEAFF
TGTGCCAGCAGTCTAATTGAGAACACTGAAGCTTTCTTT
>TRBD1|TRBJ1-1|once|14|TRBV19
CASSPRGLNTEAFF
TGTGCCAGTAGCCCCAGGGGGCTGAACACTGAAGCTTTCTTT
>TRBD2|TRBJ2-1|-|16|TRBV9
CASSRTSGSSYNEQFF
TGTGCCAGCAGCCGGACTAGCGGGAGCTCCTACAATGAGCAGTTCTTC
>TRBD1|TRBJ2-2|-|17|TRBV19
CASSLRDRGQGIGELFF
TGTGCCAGTAGCCTCCGGGACAGGGGGCAAGGTATCGGGGAGCTGTTTTTT
>TRBD1|TRBJ2-7|-|14|TRBV10-3
CASTTRGTGFEQYF
TGTGCCAGCACCACACGGGGGACAGGGTTCGAGCAGTACTTC
>-|TRBJ2-2|-|16|TRBV4-2
CASSRAGVADTGELFF
TGTGCCAGCAGCCGTGCCGGCGTGGCGGACACCGGGGAGCTGTTTTTT
>-|TRBJ1-3|-|15|TRBV5-8
CASSLEPATGNTIYF
TGTGCCAGCAGCTTGGAACCGGCCACTGGAAACACCATATATTTT
>-|TRBJ1-1|-|15|TRBV4-3
CASSQGGTKNTEAFF
TGCGCCAGCAGCCAAGGGGGGACGAAGAACACTGAAGCTTTCTTT
>TRBD2|TRBJ2-7|-|17|TRBV4-3
CASSRNLGLADSYEQYF
TGCGCCAGCAGCCGCAACCTTGGACTAGCGGATTCCTACGAGCAGTACTTC
>-|TRBJ2-7|-|15|TRBV15
CATSRGAGTSYEQYF
TGTGCCACCAGCAGGGGCGCCGGGACAAGCTACGAGCAGTACTTC
>-|TRBJ1-1|-|16|TRBV21-1
CASSKPTLQTATEAFF
TGTGCCAGCAGCAAACCGACCTTACAGACCGCCACTGAAGCTTTCTTT
>TRBD1|TRBJ2-5|-|15|TRBV7-6
CASSVGTGSQETQYF
TGTGCCAGCAGCGTGGGGACAGGGAGCCAAGAGACCCAGTACTTC
>-|TRBJ2-7|-|15|TRBV4-1
CASSQIQGTAYEQYF
TGCGCCAGCAGCCAAATCCAGGGCACAGCCTACGAGCAGTACTTC